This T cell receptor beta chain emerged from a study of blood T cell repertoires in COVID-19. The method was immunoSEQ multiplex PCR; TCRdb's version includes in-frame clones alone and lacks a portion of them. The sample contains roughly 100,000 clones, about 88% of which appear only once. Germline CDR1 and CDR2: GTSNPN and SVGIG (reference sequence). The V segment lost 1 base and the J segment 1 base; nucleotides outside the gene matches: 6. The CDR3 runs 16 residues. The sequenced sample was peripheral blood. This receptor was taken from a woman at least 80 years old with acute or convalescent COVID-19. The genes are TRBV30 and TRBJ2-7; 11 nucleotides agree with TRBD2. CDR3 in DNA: TGTGCCTGGAGTGAAACTAGCGGGGGTGATTCCTACGAGCAGTACTTC. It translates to CAWSETSGGDSYEQYF.